This T cell receptor (beta chain) was recorded in a study of Graves' ophthalmopathy and Graves' hyperthyroidism. The germline V and J ends were trimmed by 5 bases and 3 bases, with 10 bases remaining between them. The length of the CDR3 is 13 residues. CDR1 is SEHNR, CDR2 FQNEAQ, per germline (reference sequence). Amplification of TCR beta CDR3 regions used RNA transcripts. The first round was an RT-PCR with HTBI primers, and the second round was a multiplex PCR. TCRdb re-called the multiplex PCR reads with MiXCR, one entry per CDR3 protein. This table holds some 39,000 distinct CDR3 sequences, roughly 52% found once. In its sample, this clonotype was seen a few times.

The clonotype comes from an adult woman with stable Graves' hyperthyroidism. The sample taken for sequencing was peripheral blood. This chain links TRBV7-9 with TRBJ1-1; D gene ambiguous. CDR3 in DNA: TGTGCCAGCAGCGATCCCTGGCACACTGAAGCTTTCTTT. Residues: CASSDPWHTEAFF.